This T cell receptor (beta chain) was retrieved from a study of cytomegalovirus exposure and HLA in healthy donors. Looking at the study overall: Earlier sequencing of 150 million to 200 million T cells yielded around 100 million unique TCR beta sequences. Regarding the study as a whole: A later analysis revealed that TCR association rates differed between HLA loci, peaking at DRB1 and bottoming out at HLA-C.

This clone was detected once. Antigen unknown. Both 60 Vbeta primers and 13 Jbeta primers went into the PCR. This table comes from immunoSEQ multiplex PCR, and its TCRdb copy is limited to in-frame clones, with some not included. The sample consists of 88,000 or so clones, approximately 65% of them appearing once. CDR3 length equals 15 residues. V dropped 6 bases and J dropped 3; count of bases not matched to a gene: 6. CDR1 MNHEY and CDR2 SVGAGI come from the germline V gene. Source material: PBMCs. The chain joins TRBV6-5 to TRBJ1-5; 9 nucleotides agree with TRBD1. This TCR was sampled from a male donor in good health and CMV-seropositive. The CDR3 protein is CASRGTGYSNQPQHF. The CDR3 nucleotides read TGTGCCAGCAGGGGGACAGGGTATTCCAATCAGCCCCAGCATTTT.